Listed here are 20 T cell receptor beta chains from one sample, sequenced in a study of Tregs in tolerant kidney transplant recipients. Sequencing used immunoSEQ multiplex PCR; TCRdb keeps in-frame clones, though not all of them. The sample includes 110,000 or so clones, roughly 92% of them seen just once. What was sequenced was CD4+ T cells from blood. Receptors originate from a human donor in good health.

DNA for the CDR3: TGTGCCAGCAGCTTGGAGGCGGGGTTATCTAGCGAGCAGTACTTC. The encoded protein is CASSLEAGLSSEQYF. This chain links TRBV5-8 with TRBJ2-7; D may be TRBD2 (6 bases). Trimming pared 0 bases from V and 6 bases from J, leaving 16 bases between. Germline V lookup: CDR1 SGHTS, CDR2 YDEGEE. The CDR3 is 15 residues long.

The rearrangement joins TRBV5-1 to TRBJ1-1; TRBD1 might be the D (5 bases). CDR3 length: 14 residues. CDR1 and CDR2 (germline): SGHRS, YFSETQ. The V and J ends lost 4 bases and 1 base respectively, with 11 bases between them. DNA of the CDR3: TGCGCCAGCAGCGGGGACGGACAGAACACTGAAGCTTTCTTT. Its translation: CASSGDGQNTEAFF.

This rearrangement joins TRBV6-5 to TRBJ1-2; no clear D. Trimming stripped 6 bases from V and 2 bases from J, with 13 bases between. CDR1 and CDR2 from the germline V gene are MNHEY and SVGAGI. The CDR3 extends over 14 amino acids. This chain's CDR3 is CASSTSSGNYGYTF. The DNA of the CDR3 is TGTGCCAGCAGCACATCCTCGGGGAACTATGGCTACACCTTC.

In DNA form, the CDR3 reads TGTGCCAGTAGTGAACAGGGGGCTCGGGGCAATCAGCCCCAGCATTTT. It translates to CASSEQGARGNQPQHF. The chain uses TRBV19 and TRBJ1-5, with 9 positions matching TRBD1. This CDR3 comprises 16 residues. The V and J ends lost 5 bases and 2 bases, in that order; junction bases with no gene match: 7. From germline, CDR1 is LNHDA and CDR2 SQIVND (reference sequence). Complete variable domain (other parts from reference TRBV19 and TRBJ1-5): DGGITQSPKYLFRKEGQNVTLSCEQNLNHDAMYWYRQDPGQGLRLIYYSQIVNDFQKGDIAEGYSVSREKKESFPLTVTSAQKNPTAFYLCASSEQGARGNQPQHFGDGTRLSIL.

This CDR3 reads CASSQLGLSNQPQHF. Written as DNA, the CDR3 is TGCGCCAGCAGCCAACTAGGGCTTAGCAATCAGCCCCAGCATTTT. The gene calls are TRBV4-1 and TRBJ1-5; D not resolved. The CDR3 loop spans 15 amino acids. Deletions cut 2 bases from V and 0 bases from J, with 8 bases between. Germline V gene lookup returns CDR1 MGHRA and CDR2 YSYEKL.

V gene TRBV10-3 combines with J gene TRBJ2-2; maybe TRBD1 (6 bases). The CDR3 is 15 amino acids. V was shortened by 7 bases and J by 6 bases, with 18 bases between the two germline ends. Looked up from germline, CDR1 is ENHRY and CDR2 is SYGVKD. CDR3 sequence: CAIKGGGPAAGELFF. The CDR3 DNA is TGTGCCATCAAAGGGGGTGGGCCTGCCGCCGGGGAGCTGTTTTTT.

V is TRBV18 and J is TRBJ2-5; TRBD1 agrees at 8 bases. The V gene end was trimmed by 0 bases and the J gene end by 6 bases; junction bases not matched to a gene: 6. This CDR3 contains 15 residues. Germline CDR1 is KGHSH and CDR2 is LQKENI. The CDR3, as DNA: TGTGCCAGCTCACCACCAGAGACAGGGGTAAAGACCCAGTACTTC. Translation: CASSPPETGVKTQYF.

The CDR3: CAWSAESGRDEQYF. DNA of the CDR3: TGTGCCTGGAGTGCTGAATCGGGGAGGGACGAGCAGTACTTC. The chain carries TRBV30 and TRBJ2-7; 7 bases match TRBD2. The V segment lost 1 base and the J segment 5 bases; nucleotides outside the gene matches: 8. The CDR3 contains 14 residues. Looked up from germline, CDR1 is GTSNPN and CDR2 is SVGIG (reference sequence).

The rearrangement links TRBV4-2 to TRBJ1-2; the D gene is possibly TRBD1 (5 bases). Germline V gene lookup returns CDR1 LGHNA and CDR2 YNFKEQ. The CDR3 is 14 amino acids. Trimming stripped 0 bases from V and 4 bases from J, with 9 bases between. The CDR3 DNA sequence: TGTGCCAGCAGCCAAGATCGGGGCATCTATGGCTACACCTTC. Its translation is CASSQDRGIYGYTF.

The genes are TRBV2 and TRBJ2-3, with D perhaps TRBD2 (6 bases). Germline CDR1 SNHLY, CDR2 FYNNEI. CDR3 length: 14 residues. Trimming took off 5 bases at V and 2 bases at J, with 11 bases between the two ends. The CDR3 is CASSRDSSTDTQYF. The CDR3 DNA reads TGTGCCAGCAGTAGGGACTCATCCACAGATACGCAGTATTTT.

The chain employs TRBV19 and TRBJ1-2; 9 bases are shared with TRBD1. This CDR3 region has 13 residues. Trimming removed 7 bases from V and 6 bases from J; junction bases left unmatched: 6. Germline V gives CDR1 LNHDA, CDR2 SQIVND (reference sequence). CDR3 loop: CASMRDRVHGYTF. CDR3 in DNA: TGTGCCAGTATGCGGGACAGGGTCCATGGCTACACCTTC.

The chain couples TRBV5-8 to TRBJ1-6, with 8 bases fitting TRBD1. V lost 3 bases and J lost 7; bases outside the gene matches: 6. This CDR3 comprises 15 residues. From germline, CDR1 is SGHTS and CDR2 YDEGEE. This chain's CDR3 is CASSWRQGKNSPLHF. Here the CDR3 DNA reads TGTGCCAGCAGCTGGAGACAGGGGAAAAATTCACCCCTCCACTTT. Combining the CDR3 with reference TRBV5-8 and TRBJ1-6 gives the whole variable domain EAGVTQSPTHLIKTRGQQATLRCSPISGHTSVYWYQQALGLGLQFLLWYDEGEERNRGNFPPRFSGRQFPNYSSELNVNALELEDSALYLCASSWRQGKNSPLHFGNGTRLTVT.

The chain joins TRBV27 to TRBJ2-7, with 10 nucleotides matching TRBD1. CDR3 length: 16 residues. The V segment lost 5 bases and the J segment 1 base; nucleotides outside the gene matches: 8. The germline gives CDR1 MNHEY, CDR2 SMNVEV (reference sequence). The CDR3 is CASSPPGQGFSYEQYF. DNA for the CDR3: TGTGCCAGCAGTCCTCCGGGACAGGGGTTTTCCTACGAGCAGTACTTC.

The chain is built from TRBV9 and TRBJ2-7, with no clear D. Germline assignment: CDR1 SGDLS and CDR2 YYNGEE. The CDR3 length is 15 residues. With 4 bases removed from V and 0 bases from J, the gap between germline ends came to 14 bases. The CDR3 region has the DNA TGTGCCAGCAGCCCCGTAGGAAGTAACTCCTACGAGCAGTACTTC. Encoded protein: CASSPVGSNSYEQYF.

This chain uses TRBV7-9 with TRBJ2-1; TRBD1 matches at 7 bases. V trimming: 2 bases; J trimming: 0 bases; junction bases outside the gene matches: 1. Germline V gene sequence: CDR1 SEHNR, CDR2 FQNEAQ (reference sequence). The CDR3 length is 15 residues. CDR3: CASSLWDSSYNEQFF. The CDR3, as DNA: TGTGCCAGCAGCTTATGGGACAGCTCCTACAATGAGCAGTTCTTC.

V usage is TRBV21-1 and J usage is TRBJ1-5; TRBD1, the D gene given by the table, was not confirmed from the DNA. TRBV21-1 is given as a pseudogene. This CDR3 spans 18 amino acids. CDR3 protein: CASSGGPQGPDSNQPQHF. CDR3 bases: TGTGCCAGCAGCGGGGGCCCACAGGGTCCTGATAGCAATCAGCCCCAGCATTTT.

The rearrangement uses TRBV30 and TRBJ1-5; D is possibly TRBD1 (5 bases). Germline-derived CDR1 and CDR2 are GTSNPN and SVGIG (reference sequence). V gave up 4 bases and J gave up 5 bases, with 15 bases separating them. This CDR3 region has 14 residues. CDR3 region: CAWTGGGRDQPQHF. As DNA, the CDR3 is TGTGCCTGGACCGGAGGTGGCAGGGATCAGCCCCAGCATTTT.

This clone was found once. The V gene is TRBV5-1, the J gene TRBJ2-1; 9 bases fit TRBD2. The CDR3 is 17 amino acids. The V and J ends lost 4 bases and 4 bases, in that order; junction bases with no gene match: 12. The germline CDR1 and CDR2 sequences are SGHRS and YFSETQ. DNA for the CDR3: TGCGCCAGCAGCCCGAACTATAAGACTAGCGGTTACAATGAGCAGTTCTTC. This gives the protein CASSPNYKTSGYNEQFF.

The V and J genes are TRBV7-2 and TRBJ1-5; D may be TRBD1 (6 bases). The CDR3 covers 15 residues. The V and J ends lost 0 bases and 1 base respectively, with 7 bases between them. Germline CDR1 and CDR2: SGHTA and FQGNSA. CDR3 DNA: TGTGCCAGCAGCTTAGCAGGGGGAAGCAATCAGCCCCAGCATTTT. This translates into CASSLAGGSNQPQHF.

V gene TRBV19 combines with J gene TRBJ1-5; D is undetermined. The CDR3 extends over 13 amino acids. With 11 bases removed from V and 6 bases from J, the gap between germline ends came to 17 bases. Germline V lookup: CDR1 LNHDA, CDR2 SQIVND (reference sequence). CDR3 DNA sequence: TGTGCCGTAAAAGCGGGGTGGTCTCAGCCCCAGCATTTT. Its translation is CAVKAGWSQPQHF. Supplemented by reference TRBV19 and TRBJ1-5, the full variable domain reads DGGITQSPKYLFRKEGQNVTLSCEQNLNHDAMYWYRQDPGQGLRLIYYSQIVNDFQKGDIAEGYSVSREKKESFPLTVTSAQKNPTAFYLCAVKAGWSQPQHFGDGTRLSIL.